One T cell receptor beta chain is described in this entry. Its antigen is unidentified. This sample was included in a study of long-term antiretroviral therapy in people with HIV. Study observations and caveats: CDR3 length ranges were narrower in HIV repertoires than in controls. Even long-term ART left TRB diversity below transplant donor controls, despite gains.

Runs used v3.0 of the immunoSEQ assay and were done at survey level. Some clones are missing from TCRdb's copy, which holds only in-frame ones; the method was immunoSEQ multiplex PCR. The sample shows 15,000 to 20,000 clones, about three quarters of them seen only once. The CDR3 extends over 15 amino acids. Germline-derived CDR1 and CDR2 are SQVTM and ANQGSEA. V was trimmed by 0 bases and J by 1 base, leaving 12 bases between them. The study used samples holding 1-10 million cryopreserved PBMC before DNA extraction. This TCR derives from a woman in her 40s with HIV. This material consisted of unsorted PBMCs, taken at the start of antiretroviral therapy, before treatment. The chain carries TRBV29-1 and TRBJ2-5; tentative D call: TRBD2 (6 bases). CDR3 protein: CSVEDGRTTQETQYF. The CDR3 region has the DNA TGCAGCGTTGAAGATGGCAGGACTACCCAAGAGACCCAGTACTTC.